The clone carrying this TCR beta chain was recorded only once. The antigen is undetermined. This CDR3 contains 12 residues. The V gene lost 3 bases and the J gene lost 5 bases, with 7 bases spanning the gap. The germline V gene has CDR1 MNHEY and CDR2 SVGAGI. These data originate in a study of cytomegalovirus exposure and HLA in healthy donors. Study information: Early on, a data release was issued that held about 85 million unique TCRs from HLA-typed donors.

PCR involved 60 Vbeta and 13 Jbeta primers. The data were produced by immunoSEQ multiplex PCR, yet TCRdb's version contains in-frame clones alone and is incomplete. The top ten hold around 2.8% of the sample, which has around 200,000 clones, just over 75% seen once. Study results and caveats: In an earlier analysis, in approximately 630 donors, most V segments appeared productive either ~87% or ~30% of the time. The authors later found most CMV-associated TCR beta chains appeared HLA-restricted.

This TCR was recovered from an older woman in good health and CMV-seropositive. The chain combines TRBV6-5 with TRBJ2-5; tentative D call: TRBD2 (5 bases). Material for sequencing was PBMCs. The CDR3 region has the DNA TGTGCCAGCAGTTATTCGGGGGAGACCCAGTACTTC. It encodes CASSYSGETQYF.